These T cell receptor beta chains were read from a single sample in a study of cytomegalovirus exposure and HLA in healthy donors. Assay: immunoSEQ multiplex PCR; the TCRdb copy retains only in-frame clones and omits some. Seen here are roughly 170,000 clones, roughly 84% observed once, and the top ten hold under 3.5%. Sequenced material: PBMCs. The receptors derive from a woman aged 18 to 35 in good health and CMV-seropositive. CDR3s include the opening cysteine and the closing phenylalanine or tryptophan. A row's size may be missing; if present it is once, few, many or a size class.

CDR3 length,clone size,V gene,CDR3 protein
14,once,TRBV4-2,CASSRIGAGKTQYF
13,.,TRBV11-2,CASRDRHTGELFF
15,.,TRBV5-8,CASSPGQGWTDTQYF
16,.,TRBV5-6,CASSLFRTGYSYEQYF
14,.,TRBV25-1,CASSERYRDHGYTF
12,many,TRBV6-1,CASSEQGYEQYF
15,.,TRBV12-5,CASAPSQLGAYGYTF
15,.,TRBV2,CASSEAGGQGYEQYF
14,few,TRBV2,CASRGHLLNYGYTF
17,.,TRBV19,CASSTEGVAGAGKPQHF
13,.,TRBV27,CASSGQGIDGYTF
16,.,TRBV5-6,CASSRPGASSGNTIYF
14,once,TRBV5-8,CASSSGLAINEQFF
12,once,TRBV5-8,CASRPDTDGYTF
13,.,TRBV11-2,CASRVGAPNEQFF
13,.,TRBV2,CASSGEFTDTQYF
15,.,TRBV4-1,CASSQDLVGGTEAFF
15,few,TRBV2,CASSEMGQGVQPQHF
14,.,TRBV9,CASSVRGSRNEQFF
14,.,TRBV9,CASSVTGGVETQYF
14,.,TRBV5-8,CASSPIYSNQPQHF
13,many,TRBV6-4,CASSATSDNEQFF
15,.,TRBV19,CASSIGTGFQETQYF
14,.,TRBV5-6,CASRWGGPDTEAFF
16,.,TRBV9,CASSSQLGGGLYEQYF
13,.,TRBV7-6,CASSLDSGPEQYF
15,.,TRBV9,CASSYRGGGDSPLHF
12,.,TRBV29-1,CSVTRGPYEQYF
16,.,TRBV11-3,CASSLAPPAGTDTQYF
13,.,TRBV28,CASSLSTGYEQYF
15,once,TRBV15,CATSSQGGRGNTIYF
16,.,TRBV15,CATSGRTSGGEDTQYF
12,.,TRBV2,CASRETDKGITF
15,.,TRBV7-9,CASSSDRGGRQPQHF
15,once,TRBV2,CASSPGTGGSNEQFF
16,.,TRBV29-1,CSATGTGGQTNEKLFF
14,.,TRBV5-1,CASGPTGDQETQYF
16,.,TRBV5-5,CASSLGAQPYNSPLHF
13,few,TRBV7-9,CASSLGQERGYTF
14,.,TRBV2,CASTETATRPEAFF
14,.,TRBV5-8,CASSWLAGNSPLHF
13,few,TRBV5-1,CASSLARARIQYF
13,once,TRBV9,CASSVAGGQPQHF
14,.,TRBV2,CASGGFGMYNEQFF
15,.,TRBV2,CASSDLGQGNDEQFF
16,once,TRBV7-2,CASSLEGRSLAHEQYF
15,once,TRBV9,CASSARPGDQETQYF
15,few,TRBV5-1,CASSRGTGTGNTIYF
16,.,TRBV4-2,CASSQGEGGAPETQYF
12,.,TRBV7-9,CASSLERGPQHF
15,.,TRBV19,CASSITGGSYYGYTF
14,.,TRBV18,CASSPRGTGDEQYF
17,.,TRBV23-1,CASSHPAILRDTGELFF
13,.,TRBV9,CASSVASNYGYTF
14,.,TRBV28,CASSRTGFRGGYTF
14,.,TRBV2,CASSGGTDNQPQHF
16,.,TRBV4-2,CASSQVTGTSTVGYTF